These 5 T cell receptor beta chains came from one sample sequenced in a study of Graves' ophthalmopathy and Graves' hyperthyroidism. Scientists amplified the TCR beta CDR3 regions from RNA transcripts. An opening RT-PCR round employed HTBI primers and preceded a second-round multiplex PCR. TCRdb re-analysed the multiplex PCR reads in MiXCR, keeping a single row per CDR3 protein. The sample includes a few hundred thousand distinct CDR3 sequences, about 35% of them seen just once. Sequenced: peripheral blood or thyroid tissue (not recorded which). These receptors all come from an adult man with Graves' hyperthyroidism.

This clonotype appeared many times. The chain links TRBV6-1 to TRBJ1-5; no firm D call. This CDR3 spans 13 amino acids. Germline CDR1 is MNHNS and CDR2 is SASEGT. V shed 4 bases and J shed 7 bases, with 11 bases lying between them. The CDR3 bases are TGTGCCAGCAGTGCGAGGGAGGGACAGCCCCAGCATTTT. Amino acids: CASSAREGQPQHF.

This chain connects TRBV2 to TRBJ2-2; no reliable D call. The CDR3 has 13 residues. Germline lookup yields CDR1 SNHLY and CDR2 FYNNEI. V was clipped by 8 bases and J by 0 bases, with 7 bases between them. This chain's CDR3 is CASARPNTGELFF. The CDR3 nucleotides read TGTGCCAGCGCCAGGCCGAACACCGGGGAGCTGTTTTTT.

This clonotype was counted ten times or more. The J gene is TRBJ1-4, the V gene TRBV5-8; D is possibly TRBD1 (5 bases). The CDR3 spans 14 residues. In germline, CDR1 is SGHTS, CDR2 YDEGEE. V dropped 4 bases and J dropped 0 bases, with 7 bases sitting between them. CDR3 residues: CASSVTATNEKLFF. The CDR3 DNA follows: TGTGCCAGCAGCGTGACAGCAACTAATGAAAAACTGTTTTTT. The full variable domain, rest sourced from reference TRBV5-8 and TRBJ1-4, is EAGVTQSPTHLIKTRGQQATLRCSPISGHTSVYWYQQALGLGLQFLLWYDEGEERNRGNFPPRFSGRQFPNYSSELNVNALELEDSALYLCASSVTATNEKLFFGSGTQLSVL.

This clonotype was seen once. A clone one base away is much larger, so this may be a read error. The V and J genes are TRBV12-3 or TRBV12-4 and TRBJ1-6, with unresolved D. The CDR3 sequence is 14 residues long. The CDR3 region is CASSPSSYNPPLHF. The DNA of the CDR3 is TGTGCCAGCAGTCCGAGCTCCTATAATCCACCCCTCCACTTT.

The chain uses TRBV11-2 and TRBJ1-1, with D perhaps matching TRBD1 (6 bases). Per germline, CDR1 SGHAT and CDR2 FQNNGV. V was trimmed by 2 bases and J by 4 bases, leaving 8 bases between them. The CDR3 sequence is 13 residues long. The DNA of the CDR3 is TGTGCCAGCAGCTTAACAGGGATCACTGAAGCTTTCTTT. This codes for CASSLTGITEAFF.